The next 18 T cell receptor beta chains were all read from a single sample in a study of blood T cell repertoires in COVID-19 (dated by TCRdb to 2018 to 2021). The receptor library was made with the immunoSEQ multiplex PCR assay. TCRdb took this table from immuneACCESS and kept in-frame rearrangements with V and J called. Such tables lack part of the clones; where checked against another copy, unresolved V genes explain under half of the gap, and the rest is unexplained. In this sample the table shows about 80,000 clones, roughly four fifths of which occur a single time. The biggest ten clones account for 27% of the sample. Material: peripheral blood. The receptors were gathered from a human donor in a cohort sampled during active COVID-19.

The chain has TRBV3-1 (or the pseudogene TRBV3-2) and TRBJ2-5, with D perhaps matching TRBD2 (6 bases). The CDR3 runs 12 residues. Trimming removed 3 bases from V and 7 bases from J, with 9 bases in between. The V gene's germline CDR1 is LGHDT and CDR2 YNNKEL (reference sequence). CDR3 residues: CASSHRDLTQYF. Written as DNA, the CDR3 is TGTGCCAGCAGCCACCGGGACTTGACCCAGTACTTC.

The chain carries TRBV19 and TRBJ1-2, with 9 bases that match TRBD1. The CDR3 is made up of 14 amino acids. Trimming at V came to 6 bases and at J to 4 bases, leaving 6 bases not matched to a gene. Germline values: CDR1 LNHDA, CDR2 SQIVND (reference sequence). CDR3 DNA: TGTGCCAGTAGAATGGACAGGGGAGGCTATGGCTACACCTTC. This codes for CASRMDRGGYGYTF. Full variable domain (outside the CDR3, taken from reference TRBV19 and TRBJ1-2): DGGITQSPKYLFRKEGQNVTLSCEQNLNHDAMYWYRQDPGQGLRLIYYSQIVNDFQKGDIAEGYSVSREKKESFPLTVTSAQKNPTAFYLCASRMDRGGYGYTFGSGTRLTVV.

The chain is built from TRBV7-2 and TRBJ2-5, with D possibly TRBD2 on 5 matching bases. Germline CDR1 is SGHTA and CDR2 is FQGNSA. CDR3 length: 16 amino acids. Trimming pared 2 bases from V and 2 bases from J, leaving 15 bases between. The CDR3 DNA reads TGTGCCAGCAGCTTATTATCCAGCGGCGTTCAAGAGACCCAGTACTTC. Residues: CASSLLSSGVQETQYF.

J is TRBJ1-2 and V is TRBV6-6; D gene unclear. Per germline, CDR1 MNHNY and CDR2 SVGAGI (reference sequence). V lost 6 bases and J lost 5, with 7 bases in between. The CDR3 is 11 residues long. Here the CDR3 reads CASSFGYGYTF. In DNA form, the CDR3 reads TGTGCCAGCAGCTTCGGGTATGGCTACACCTTC.

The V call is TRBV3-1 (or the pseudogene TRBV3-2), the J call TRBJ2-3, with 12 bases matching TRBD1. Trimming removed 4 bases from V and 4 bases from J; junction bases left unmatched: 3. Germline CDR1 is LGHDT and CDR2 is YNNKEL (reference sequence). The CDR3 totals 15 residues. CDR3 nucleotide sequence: TGTGCCAGCAGCCTAGGGACAGGGGGCGCAGATACGCAGTATTTT. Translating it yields CASSLGTGGADTQYF.

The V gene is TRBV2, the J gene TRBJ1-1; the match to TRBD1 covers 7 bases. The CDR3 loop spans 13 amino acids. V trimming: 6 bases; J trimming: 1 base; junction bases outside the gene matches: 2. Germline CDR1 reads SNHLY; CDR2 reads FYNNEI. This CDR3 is CASRGQTNTEAFF. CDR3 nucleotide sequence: TGTGCCAGCAGGGGACAGACGAACACTGAAGCTTTCTTT.

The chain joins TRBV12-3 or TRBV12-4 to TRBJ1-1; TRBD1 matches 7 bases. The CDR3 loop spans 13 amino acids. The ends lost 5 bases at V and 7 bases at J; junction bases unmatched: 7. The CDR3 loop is CASSPDRRGEAFF. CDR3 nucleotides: TGTGCCAGCAGTCCGGACAGGCGGGGTGAAGCTTTCTTT.

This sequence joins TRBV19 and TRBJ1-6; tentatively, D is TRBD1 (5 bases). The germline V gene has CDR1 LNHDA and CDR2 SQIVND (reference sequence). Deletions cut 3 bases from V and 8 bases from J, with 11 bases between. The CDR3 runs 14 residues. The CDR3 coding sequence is TGTGCCAGTAGTATGGGGGGGATGGATTCACCCCTCCACTTT. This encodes CASSMGGMDSPLHF.

In DNA, the CDR3 is TGCGCCAGCAGCCAGGCCTCGATCCGGGACAGGGCCAACGTCCTGACTTTC. Protein product: CASSQASIRDRANVLTF. The V and J genes are TRBV4-1 and TRBJ2-6; D is possibly TRBD1 (6 bases). CDR1 is MGHRA, CDR2 YSYEKL, per germline. V was pared by 3 bases and J by 5 bases, with 17 bases between. This CDR3 has 17 amino acids.

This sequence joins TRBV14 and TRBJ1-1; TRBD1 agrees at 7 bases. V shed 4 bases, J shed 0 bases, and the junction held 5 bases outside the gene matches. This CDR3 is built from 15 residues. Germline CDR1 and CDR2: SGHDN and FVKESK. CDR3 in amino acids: CASSPTDRLNTEAFF. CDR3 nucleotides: TGTGCCAGCAGCCCTACGGACAGGTTGAACACTGAAGCTTTCTTT.

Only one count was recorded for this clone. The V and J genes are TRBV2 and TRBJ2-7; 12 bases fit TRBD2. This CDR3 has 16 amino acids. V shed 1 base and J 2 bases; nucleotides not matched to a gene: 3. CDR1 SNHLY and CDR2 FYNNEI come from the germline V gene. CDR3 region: CASSEERLAGAYEQYF. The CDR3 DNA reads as TGTGCCAGCAGTGAAGAGAGACTAGCGGGGGCCTACGAGCAGTACTTC.

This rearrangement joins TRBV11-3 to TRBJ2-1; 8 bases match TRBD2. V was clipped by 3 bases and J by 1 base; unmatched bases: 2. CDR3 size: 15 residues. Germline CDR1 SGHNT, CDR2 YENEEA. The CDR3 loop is CASSFGGGSYNEQFF. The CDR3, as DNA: TGTGCCAGCAGCTTCGGCGGGGGGTCCTACAATGAGCAGTTCTTC.

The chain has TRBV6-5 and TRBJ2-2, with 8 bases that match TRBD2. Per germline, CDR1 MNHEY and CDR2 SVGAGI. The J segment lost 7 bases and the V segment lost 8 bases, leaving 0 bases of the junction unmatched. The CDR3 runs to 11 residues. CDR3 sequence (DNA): TGTGCCAGCGGGACTAGCGGGGAGCTGTTTTTT. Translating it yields CASGTSGELFF.

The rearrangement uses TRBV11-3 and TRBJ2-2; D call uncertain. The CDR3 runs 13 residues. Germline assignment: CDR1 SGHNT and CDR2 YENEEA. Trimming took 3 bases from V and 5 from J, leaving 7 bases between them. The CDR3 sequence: CASSFSSTGELFF. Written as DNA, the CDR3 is TGTGCCAGCAGCTTTTCGAGTACCGGGGAGCTGTTTTTT.

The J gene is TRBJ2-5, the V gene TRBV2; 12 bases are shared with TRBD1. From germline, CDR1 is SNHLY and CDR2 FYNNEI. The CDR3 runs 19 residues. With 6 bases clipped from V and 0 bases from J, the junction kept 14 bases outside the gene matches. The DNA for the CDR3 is TGTGCCAGCAGGGAAACTGCGGGACAGGGGGCCCCGTACCAAGAGACCCAGTACTTC. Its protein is CASRETAGQGAPYQETQYF.

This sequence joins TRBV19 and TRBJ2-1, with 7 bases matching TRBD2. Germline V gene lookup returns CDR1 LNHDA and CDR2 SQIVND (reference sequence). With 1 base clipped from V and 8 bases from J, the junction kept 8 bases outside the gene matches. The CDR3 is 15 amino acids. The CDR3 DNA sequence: TGTGCCAGTAGTATAGCGGGCGGGGGTAGGGATGAGCAGTTCTTC. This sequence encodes CASSIAGGGRDEQFF.

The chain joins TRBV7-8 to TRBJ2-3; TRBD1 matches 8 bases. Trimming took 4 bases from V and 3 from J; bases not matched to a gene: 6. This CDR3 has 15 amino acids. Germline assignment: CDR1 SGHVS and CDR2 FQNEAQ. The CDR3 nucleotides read TGTGCCAGCAGCTCAGGCAGGGGGCGGACAGATACGCAGTATTTT. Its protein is CASSSGRGRTDTQYF.

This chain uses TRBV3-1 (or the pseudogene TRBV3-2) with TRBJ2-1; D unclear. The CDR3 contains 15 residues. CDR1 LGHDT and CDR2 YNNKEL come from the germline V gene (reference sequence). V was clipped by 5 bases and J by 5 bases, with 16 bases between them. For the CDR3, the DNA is TGTGCCAGCAGCGAGTGGGCCTCCCCAAACAATGAGCAGTTCTTC. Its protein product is CASSEWASPNNEQFF.